This T cell receptor beta chain was recovered during a study of blood T cell repertoires in COVID-19 (dated by TCRdb to 2018 to 2021). The study in broad terms: Samples covering the acute and convalescent phases of COVID-19 were provided by collaborators in the United States, Italy and Spain. The material from the prospective study consisted of cDNA or gDNA derived from T cells, B-cell-depleted T cells, or PBMCs. Where HLA class I and class II types were available, the types were taken from metadata supplied by the sample provider, not from assay-based typing. The samples were drawn from the first 160 participants of the ongoing ImmuneRACE study and from 950 to 1,500 subjects provided by 6 global collaborators. Subjects who had been exposed to COVID-19, were actively infected with it, or had recovered from it provided the deeply sampled blood TCRbeta repertoires that made up the dataset. A freely available public database, intended as a resource for researchers studying the immune response to SARS-CoV-2, is where the repertoires were released. The sample metadata nearly always contained a de-identified subject ID, COVID-19 status, age in years and sex.

Concerning this clone itself: Its antigen is not yet known. Base-call qualities are not available, and no considerably larger clone is one nucleotide away.

The germline V gene specifies SGHRS as CDR1 and YFSETQ as CDR2. V lost 0 bases and J lost 3 bases; the stretch between them is 12 bases long. Spanning cysteine to phenylalanine, the CDR3 consists of 16 amino acids. Only the CDR3 portion is preserved as DNA: 48 bases, with reading frame beginning at the first base. The immunoSEQ Assay, a bias-controlled multiplex PCR, was used to amplify TCRbeta CDR3 regions from genomic DNA. As for the authors' bioinformatics: The number of nucleated cells in each sample was estimated by amplification of reference gene primers within the assay. To quantify the absolute abundance of each unique TCRbeta CDR3 rearrangement, sequence reads were collapsed and filtered. For each sample, productive Simpson clonality was calculated as the square root of Simpson's diversity index across productive rearrangements. What TCRdb holds here is the immuneACCESS table cut down to in-frame rearrangements. Part of the clones is not present; checked against another copy, under half of the missing clones reflect an unresolved V gene, and the others are unexplained. The V and J calls and clone size are taken from that table; D and trimming were inferred from the DNA. The sample records approximately 290,000 clones, 80% to 90% of which are singletons. The ten biggest clones cover 3.5% to 5.5% of the sample.

Study-wide conclusions, independent of this receptor: The quantity of clinical and demographic metadata differed by source and by participant and was supplied without curation.

Enrolling through a virtual design, the prospective study's participants ranged in age from roughly 18 to 90 years and lived across about two dozen United States geographic areas. In the prospective study, cohorts were assigned on the basis of participant-reported clinical history obtained from a screening survey and a study questionnaire. For ImmuneRACE Cohort 3, a participant was defined as recovered based on two consecutive negative NP/OP PCR tests, clearance by a healthcare professional, or resolution of symptoms. Each participant in the prospective study had whole blood, serum and a nasopharyngeal or oropharyngeal swab collected by mobile phlebotomists. Prospective study participants could optionally give additional blood draws and questionnaires over an approximately 2-month period. Before DNA extraction, blood samples from the prospective study were shipped at room temperature or frozen.

Sequencing was performed on PBMCs or T cells enriched from blood (not recorded which). This sequence originates from a woman aged 25 to 39 who had recovered from COVID-19. Recombination joined TRBV5-1 with TRBJ1-4; the D gene cannot be named for sure. The nucleotide sequence reads as follows: TGCGCCAGCAGCTTGGCTTCGGGAGCCCCTAATGAAAAACTGTTTTTT. It specifies CASSLASGAPNEKLFF.